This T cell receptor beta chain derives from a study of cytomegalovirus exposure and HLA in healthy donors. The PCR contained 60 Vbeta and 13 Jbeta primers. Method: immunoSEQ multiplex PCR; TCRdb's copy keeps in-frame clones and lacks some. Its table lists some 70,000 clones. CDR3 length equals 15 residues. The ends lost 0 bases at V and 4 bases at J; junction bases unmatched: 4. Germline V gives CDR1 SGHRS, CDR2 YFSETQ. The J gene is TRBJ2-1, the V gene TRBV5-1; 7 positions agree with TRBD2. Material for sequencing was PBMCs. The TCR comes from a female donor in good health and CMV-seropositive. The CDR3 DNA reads TGCGCCAGCAGCTTGGGGGAGGGACCTTACAATGAGCAGTTCTTC. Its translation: CASSLGEGPYNEQFF.